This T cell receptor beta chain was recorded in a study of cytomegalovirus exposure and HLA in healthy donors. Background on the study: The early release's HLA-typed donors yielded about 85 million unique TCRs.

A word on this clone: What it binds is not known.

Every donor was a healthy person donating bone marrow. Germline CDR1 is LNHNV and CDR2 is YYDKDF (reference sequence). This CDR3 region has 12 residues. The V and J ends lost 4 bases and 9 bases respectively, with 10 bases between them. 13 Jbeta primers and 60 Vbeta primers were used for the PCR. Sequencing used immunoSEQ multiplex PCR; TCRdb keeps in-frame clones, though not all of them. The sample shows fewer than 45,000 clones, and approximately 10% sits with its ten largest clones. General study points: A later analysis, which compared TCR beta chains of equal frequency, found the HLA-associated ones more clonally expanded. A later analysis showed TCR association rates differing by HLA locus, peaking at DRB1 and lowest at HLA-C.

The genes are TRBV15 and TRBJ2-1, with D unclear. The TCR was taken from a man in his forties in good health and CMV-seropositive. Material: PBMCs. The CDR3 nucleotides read TGTGCCACCAGCACTAGTGGCATTGAGCAGTTCTTC. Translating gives CATSTSGIEQFF.